These T cell receptor beta chains were read from a single sample in a study of T cells in Graves' hyperthyroidism and ophthalmopathy. TCRdb independently ran MiXCR on the multiplex PCR reads; one entry per CDR3 protein. The table has 250,000 to 300,000 distinct CDR3 sequences, approximately 19% seen once. Specimen: blood. These receptors were obtained from a man in his fifties or sixties with Graves' ophthalmopathy. CDR3s include the opening cysteine and the closing phenylalanine or tryptophan. The order of the fields is J gene, V gene, D gene, clone size, CDR3 protein, CDR3 DNA. D genes are given only for firm matches. Rows may omit the clone size; those that give it use once, few, many or a size class.

>TRBJ2-7|TRBV3-1|TRBD1|many
CASRRTGQGSEQYF
TGTGCCAGCCGTAGGACGGGACAGGGTTCCGAGCAGTACTTC
>TRBJ2-1|TRBV2|TRBD2|NA
CASSFRLAGDVNEQFF
TGTGCCAGCAGTTTCCGACTAGCGGGAGATGTGAATGAGCAGTTCTTC
>TRBJ2-7|TRBV6-6|NA|few
CASSYSFRNEQYF
TGTGCCAGCAGTTACTCGTTTAGGAACGAGCAGTACTTC
>TRBJ2-3|TRBV28|NA|NA
CASSFVRAGTTDTQYF
TGTGCCAGCAGTTTCGTCCGGGCGGGAACCACAGATACGCAGTATTTT
>TRBJ2-1|TRBV7-9|NA|many
CASTESGIYNEQFF
TGTGCCAGCACCGAGAGTGGGATCTACAATGAGCAGTTCTTC
>TRBJ1-1|TRBV10-2|NA|NA
CASSAQAPTEAFF
TGCGCCAGCAGTGCCCAGGCCCCCACTGAAGCTTTCTTT
>TRBJ2-3|TRBV10-2|NA|NA
CASAPAASTDTQYF
TGCGCCAGTGCCCCAGCGGCTAGCACAGATACGCAGTATTTT
>TRBJ2-1|TRBV12-3/TRBV12-4|NA|NA
CASTNRGLLYNEQFF
TGTGCCAGCACCAACAGGGGACTTCTCTACAATGAGCAGTTCTTC
>TRBJ2-1|TRBV18|TRBD2|many
CASSPGLAYNEQFF
TGTGCCAGCTCACCGGGACTAGCGTACAATGAGCAGTTCTTC
>TRBJ1-2|TRBV28|TRBD1|NA
CASSAIPDRDYGYTF
TGTGCCAGCAGTGCGATCCCGGACAGGGACTATGGCTACACCTTC
>TRBJ2-7|TRBV6-1|TRBD1|NA
CASSQTGGQGEQYF
TGTGCCAGCAGCCAGACAGGGGGACAGGGCGAGCAGTACTTC
>TRBJ1-5|TRBV27|NA|once
CASSRIPTGINQPQHF
TGTGCCAGCAGCCGAATTCCTACCGGGATCAATCAGCCCCAGCATTTT
>TRBJ2-7|TRBV7-9|NA|many
CASSLSRVPYEQYF
TGTGCCAGCAGCTTAAGTAGGGTCCCCTACGAGCAGTACTTC
>TRBJ1-1|TRBV11-2|NA|NA
CASSSDGRRTEAFF
TGTGCCAGCAGCTCCGACGGGAGGCGCACTGAAGCTTTCTTT
>TRBJ2-7|TRBV28|NA|NA
CAGRPWDSYEQYF
TGTGCCGGCAGGCCCTGGGACTCCTACGAGCAGTACTTC
>TRBJ1-2|TRBV20-1|NA|few
CSASRQGDGYTF
TGCAGTGCTAGTCGCCAGGGTGATGGCTACACCTTC
>TRBJ1-2|TRBV9|NA|once
CASSVDQAHGYTF
TGTGCCAGCAGCGTAGACCAGGCCCATGGCTACACCTTC
>TRBJ1-5|TRBV6-6|TRBD1|NA
CASSNSGTGDLSNQPQHF
TGTGCCAGCAGTAACTCGGGGACAGGGGACCTTAGCAATCAGCCCCAGCATTTT
>TRBJ2-3|TRBV5-6|TRBD1|NA
CASSLTGGDSDTQYF
TGTGCCAGCAGCTTGACAGGGGGCGACTCAGATACGCAGTATTTT
>TRBJ2-7|TRBV5-6|TRBD1|many
CASSLFDRAYEQYF
TGTGCCAGCAGCTTATTTGACAGGGCCTACGAGCAGTACTTC
>TRBJ2-5|TRBV7-9|TRBD2|many
CASSSAGLAPETQYF
TGTGCCAGCAGCTCGGCGGGACTAGCGCCGGAGACCCAGTACTTC
>TRBJ1-6|TRBV28|NA|many
CASSRLRGDRNSPLHF
TGTGCCAGCAGTCGGCTTCGGGGAGATCGGAATTCACCCCTCCACTTT
>TRBJ2-7|TRBV20-1|NA|many
CSVATDLYEQYF
TGCAGTGTCGCGACGGATCTCTACGAGCAGTACTTC
>TRBJ2-7|TRBV6-5|NA|NA
CASSYSRDTSYEQYF
TGTGCCAGCAGTTACTCACGAGACACCTCCTACGAGCAGTACTTC
>TRBJ2-5|TRBV28|NA|many
CASRGWGDSQETQYF
TGTGCCAGCAGAGGATGGGGGGACAGTCAAGAGACCCAGTACTTC
>TRBJ1-1|TRBV29-1|NA|NA
CSVGGGGGTGAEAFF
TGCAGCGTTGGAGGGGGTGGAGGGACGGGAGCTGAAGCTTTCTTT
>TRBJ1-2|TRBV6-1|TRBD1|few
CASSDSGGYGYTF
TGTGCCAGCAGTGACTCAGGGGGCTATGGCTACACCTTC
>TRBJ1-2|TRBV2|NA|many
CASSEETVAIYGYTF
TGTGCCAGCAGTGAGGAGACAGTAGCAATCTATGGCTACACCTTC
>TRBJ1-1|TRBV6-1|TRBD1|NA
CASTPLQGRDTEAFF
TGTGCCAGCACCCCGTTACAGGGGAGGGACACTGAAGCTTTCTTT
>TRBJ1-1|TRBV6-6|NA|few
CASSYRSRVADTEAFF
TGTGCCAGCAGTTACAGATCGCGAGTTGCGGACACTGAAGCTTTCTTT
>TRBJ2-1|TRBV18|NA|many
CASSLKDGEQFF
TGTGCCAGCTCTCTGAAGGATGGTGAGCAGTTCTTC
>TRBJ2-7|TRBV20-1|TRBD2|many
CSARAFEGLAGGSYEQYF
TGCAGTGCTAGAGCCTTTGAAGGACTAGCGGGGGGGTCCTACGAGCAGTACTTC
>TRBJ2-3|TRBV20-1|NA|many
CSAEKADTQYF
TGCAGTGCTGAGAAGGCAGATACGCAGTATTTT
>TRBJ1-5|TRBV7-9|TRBD1|NA
CASSRRGIDSNQPQHF
TGTGCCAGCAGCCGCAGGGGGATCGATAGCAATCAGCCCCAGCATTTT
>TRBJ2-7|TRBV6-4|TRBD1|NA
CASSEWGQGIYEQYF
TGTGCCAGCAGTGAATGGGGACAGGGGATCTACGAGCAGTACTTC
>TRBJ1-1|TRBV2|NA|many
CASSEVGADTEAFF
TGTGCCAGCAGTGAAGTAGGGGCGGACACTGAAGCTTTCTTT
>TRBJ2-7|TRBV19|NA|NA
CASSIRGPSYEQYF
TGTGCCAGTAGTATTAGAGGCCCCTCCTACGAGCAGTACTTC
>TRBJ1-1|TRBV5-5|NA|many
CASSSRRLQGGGNTEAFF
TGTGCCAGCAGCTCCCGGAGACTACAGGGAGGGGGGAACACTGAAGCTTTCTTT
>TRBJ2-1|TRBV3-1|NA|once
CAGSRSYEQFF
TGTGCCGGCAGCCGCTCCTACGAGCAGTTCTTC
>TRBJ1-1|TRBV27|NA|NA
CASSSLVGMAFF
TGTGCCAGCAGTTCCTTGGTAGGGATGGCTTTCTTT
>TRBJ2-1|TRBV14|NA|NA
CASSRAYEQFF
TGTGCCAGCAGCCGCGCGTATGAGCAGTTCTTC
>TRBJ2-3|TRBV2|NA|NA
CASSGPRDTQYF
TGTGCCAGCAGTGGACCTAGAGATACGCAGTATTTT
>TRBJ2-7|TRBV6-2/TRBV6-3|TRBD1|NA
CASRLRDRGLYEQYF
TGTGCCAGCAGGCTCCGGGACAGGGGGCTCTACGAGCAGTACTTC
>TRBJ1-2|TRBV30|NA|many
CAWSLPGPSYGYTF
TGTGCCTGGAGTCTTCCGGGACCAAGCTATGGCTACACCTTC
>TRBJ2-3|TRBV18|NA|few
CASSPEITDTQYF
TGTGCCAGCTCTCCCGAGATCACAGATACGCAGTATTTT
>TRBJ1-6|TRBV2|NA|many
CASGQNNSPLHF
TGTGCCAGCGGACAAAATAATTCACCCCTCCACTTT
>TRBJ2-5|TRBV28|TRBD2|NA
CASSLLFIGTSGSHQETQYF
TGTGCCAGCAGTTTACTATTTATAGGGACTAGCGGGAGTCACCAAGAGACCCAGTACTTC
>TRBJ2-7|TRBV29-1|TRBD2|NA
CSVDLAGGEQYF
TGCAGCGTTGACCTAGCGGGAGGAGAGCAGTACTTC
>TRBJ2-7|TRBV5-6|TRBD2|NA
CASTGEGEQYF
TGTGCCAGCACCGGGGAGGGCGAGCAGTACTTC
>TRBJ2-1|TRBV24-1|NA|few
CATSDATGAYNEQFF
TGTGCCACCAGTGATGCGACCGGGGCTTACAATGAGCAGTTCTTC
>TRBJ2-5|TRBV29-1|TRBD1|few
CSVRSGGGETQYF
TGCAGCGTTAGGTCAGGGGGCGGAGAGACCCAGTACTTC